This T cell receptor (beta chain) was recorded in a study of patients and donors after allogeneic stem cell transplantation. Germline V gene lookup returns CDR1 SEHNR and CDR2 FQNEAQ (reference sequence). The CDR3 is made up of 15 amino acids. The V and J ends lost 4 bases and 7 bases respectively, with 14 bases between them. Via MiXCR, TCRdb re-called the RT-PCR reads, giving one row per CDR3 protein. The sample comprises about 90,000 distinct CDR3 sequences, about 48% of which are singletons, and 50% to 75% rests with the top ten. This clonotype was seen only a few times. The chain uses TRBV7-9 and TRBJ1-6; TRBD1 might be the D (5 bases). The receptor comes from a human donor who was either an allogeneic HSCT recipient or a stem cell or donor lymphocyte infusion donor (not recorded which). It is not recorded whose cells these are; they may come from a transplant donor. Sequences were obtained from blood, either unsorted or a sorted T cell fraction (not recorded which). CDR3 sequence: CASSYVAQGNSPLHF. The CDR3, as DNA: TGTGCCAGCAGCTACGTAGCCCAGGGAAATTCACCCCTCCACTTT.